These T cell receptor beta chains were read from a single sample in a study of shared clonotypes between healthy human individuals. TCRdb keeps only in-frame clones here, not all; method: immunoSEQ multiplex PCR. The top ten clones hold roughly 0.1% of a sample with 660,000 or so clones, roughly 96% of them seen once. Material: naive CD8+ T cells sorted from blood. The receptors stem from a woman between 25 and 40 years old in good health. Both conserved end residues are part of each CDR3. Fields, in order: clone size, V gene, J gene, D gene, CDR3 DNA, CDR3 protein. A D gene is named only where the DNA matches it firmly. Clone sizes are given selectively: once, few, many, or a class where the clone is expanded.

clone_size: .
v_call: TRBV28
j_call: TRBJ2-1
d_call: TRBD2
cdr3_nt: TGTGCCAGCAGTCCCCCCAGCGGGAAGAGCTCCTACAATGAGCAGTTCTTC
cdr3_aa: CASSPPSGKSSYNEQFF

clone_size: .
v_call: TRBV30
j_call: TRBJ1-1
d_call: .
cdr3_nt: TGTGCCTGGGGGGAGGCAGGGGACATGAACACTGAAGCTTTCTTT
cdr3_aa: CAWGEAGDMNTEAFF

clone_size: .
v_call: TRBV28
j_call: TRBJ2-1
d_call: .
cdr3_nt: TGTGCCAGCAGTTTATACCAAGAGCAGTTCTTC
cdr3_aa: CASSLYQEQFF

clone_size: once
v_call: TRBV29-1
j_call: TRBJ2-5
d_call: TRBD2
cdr3_nt: TGCAGCGCTCCAGCGGGAGAAGGGGAGACCCAGTACTTC
cdr3_aa: CSAPAGEGETQYF

clone_size: .
v_call: TRBV27
j_call: TRBJ1-5
d_call: .
cdr3_nt: TGTGCCAGCAGTTTAGGCAGGGGATTTCAGCCCCAGCATTTT
cdr3_aa: CASSLGRGFQPQHF

clone_size: .
v_call: TRBV7-6
j_call: TRBJ2-3
d_call: .
cdr3_nt: TGTGCCAGCAGCTTATTGGGGGAAGGACACGGGACAGATACGCAGTATTTT
cdr3_aa: CASSLLGEGHGTDTQYF

clone_size: .
v_call: TRBV5-1
j_call: TRBJ2-1
d_call: TRBD2
cdr3_nt: TGCGCCAGCAGCTCGAAACGGACTAGCCACAATGAGCAGTTCTTC
cdr3_aa: CASSSKRTSHNEQFF

clone_size: .
v_call: TRBV25-1
j_call: TRBJ2-3
d_call: .
cdr3_nt: TGTGCCAGCAGTGTAGGCAGGACGGAGTATTTT
cdr3_aa: CASSVGRTEYF

clone_size: .
v_call: TRBV7-9
j_call: TRBJ1-1
d_call: .
cdr3_nt: TGTGCCAGCAGTGGAATAAGTAACACTGAAGCTTTCTTT
cdr3_aa: CASSGISNTEAFF

clone_size: .
v_call: TRBV13
j_call: TRBJ2-4
d_call: TRBD1
cdr3_nt: TGTGCCAGCAGCCCGCGGACAGGGGACAACATTCAGTACTTC
cdr3_aa: CASSPRTGDNIQYF

clone_size: .
v_call: TRBV7-2
j_call: TRBJ2-7
d_call: .
cdr3_nt: TGTGCCAGCAGCTCAGCGGACGGGTACGAGCAGTACTTC
cdr3_aa: CASSSADGYEQYF

clone_size: .
v_call: TRBV27
j_call: TRBJ2-1
d_call: TRBD1
cdr3_nt: TGTGCCAGCAGTTCCCGGGACAGCTACAATGAGCAGTTCTTC
cdr3_aa: CASSSRDSYNEQFF

clone_size: .
v_call: TRBV27
j_call: TRBJ2-7
d_call: TRBD1
cdr3_nt: TGTGCCAGCAGTTTGGGGACAGGGTCCTACGAGCAGTACTTC
cdr3_aa: CASSLGTGSYEQYF

clone_size: .
v_call: TRBV15
j_call: TRBJ1-6
d_call: .
cdr3_nt: TGTGCCACCAGCAGAGGGGACCCGGGGAATTCACCCCTCCACTTT
cdr3_aa: CATSRGDPGNSPLHF

clone_size: few
v_call: TRBV18
j_call: TRBJ2-7
d_call: TRBD1
cdr3_nt: TGTGCCAGCTCTAGGACAGGGCCCAACGAGCAGTACTTC
cdr3_aa: CASSRTGPNEQYF

clone_size: .
v_call: TRBV28
j_call: TRBJ2-3
d_call: .
cdr3_nt: TGTGCCAGCAGCCCGGCGACAAGCAATACAGATACGCAGTATTTT
cdr3_aa: CASSPATSNTDTQYF

clone_size: .
v_call: TRBV6-1
j_call: TRBJ2-5
d_call: .
cdr3_nt: TGTGCCAGCAGTGAAGTCCGAGAGACCCAGTACTTC
cdr3_aa: CASSEVRETQYF

clone_size: .
v_call: TRBV19
j_call: TRBJ1-5
d_call: .
cdr3_nt: TGTGCCAGTAGTTCGACGTTCGGTGGCAATCAGCCCCAGCATTTT
cdr3_aa: CASSSTFGGNQPQHF

clone_size: .
v_call: TRBV30
j_call: TRBJ2-2
d_call: TRBD1
cdr3_nt: TGTGCCTGGAGTGTGGGACAGGGGTACACCGGGGAGCTGTTTTTT
cdr3_aa: CAWSVGQGYTGELFF

clone_size: once
v_call: TRBV13
j_call: TRBJ2-7
d_call: TRBD2
cdr3_nt: TGTGCCAGCAGCACCACTAGCGGGTTAACCTACGAGCAGTACTTC
cdr3_aa: CASSTTSGLTYEQYF

clone_size: .
v_call: TRBV7-9
j_call: TRBJ2-7
d_call: .
cdr3_nt: TGTGCCAGCAGCTTAGGCGGGCGAGCGAGCTCCTACGAGCAGTACTTC
cdr3_aa: CASSLGGRASSYEQYF

clone_size: .
v_call: TRBV7-2
j_call: TRBJ2-2
d_call: .
cdr3_nt: TGTGCCAGCAGCTCTATGGCCGGGGAGCTGTTTTTT
cdr3_aa: CASSSMAGELFF

clone_size: .
v_call: TRBV27
j_call: TRBJ1-3
d_call: .
cdr3_nt: TGTGCCAGCAGTTTGAGAGGGGGACCGGGTTCAGGAAACACCATATATTTT
cdr3_aa: CASSLRGGPGSGNTIYF

clone_size: .
v_call: TRBV9
j_call: TRBJ2-7
d_call: TRBD2
cdr3_nt: TGTGCCAGCAGCGAACTAGCGGTCGCGCCCTACGAGCAGTACTTC
cdr3_aa: CASSELAVAPYEQYF

clone_size: .
v_call: TRBV4-2
j_call: TRBJ2-7
d_call: TRBD1
cdr3_nt: TGTGCCAGCAGCTTCCGGGACAGGGGTTCCTACGAGCAGTACTTC
cdr3_aa: CASSFRDRGSYEQYF

clone_size: .
v_call: TRBV19
j_call: TRBJ2-6
d_call: .
cdr3_nt: TGTGCCAGTAGTGGGAGTGTGACACAAAGTCGGGCCAACGTCCTGACTTTC
cdr3_aa: CASSGSVTQSRANVLTF

clone_size: .
v_call: TRBV28
j_call: TRBJ2-3
d_call: TRBD1
cdr3_nt: TGTGCCAGCGATCCGGGACAGGGCACAGATACGCAGTATTTT
cdr3_aa: CASDPGQGTDTQYF

clone_size: .
v_call: TRBV28
j_call: TRBJ2-7
d_call: TRBD1
cdr3_nt: TGTGCCAGCAGCCCCCTTTGGGACAGAAGTTTCTACGAGCAGTACTTC
cdr3_aa: CASSPLWDRSFYEQYF

clone_size: .
v_call: TRBV28
j_call: TRBJ1-5
d_call: TRBD1
cdr3_nt: TGTGCCAGCAGTCTCCGGGACAGGGCTCAGCCCCAGCATTTT
cdr3_aa: CASSLRDRAQPQHF

clone_size: .
v_call: TRBV4-1
j_call: TRBJ1-4
d_call: .
cdr3_nt: TGCGCCAGCAGCCAAGCGGGGGATGGGGTTGGTGAAAAACTGTTTTTT
cdr3_aa: CASSQAGDGVGEKLFF

clone_size: .
v_call: TRBV27
j_call: TRBJ1-2
d_call: .
cdr3_nt: TGTGCCAGCAGTTTATCCCCGATAAGTTTCGCAGATTATGGCTACACCTTC
cdr3_aa: CASSLSPISFADYGYTF

clone_size: .
v_call: TRBV29-1
j_call: TRBJ2-1
d_call: TRBD2
cdr3_nt: TGCAGCGTTGCTACGGGAGGGCCAGGTAACTACAATGAGCAGTTCTTC
cdr3_aa: CSVATGGPGNYNEQFF

clone_size: .
v_call: TRBV9
j_call: TRBJ2-1
d_call: .
cdr3_nt: TGTGCCAGCAGCGCGTATGACTCCAATGAGCAGTTCTTC
cdr3_aa: CASSAYDSNEQFF

clone_size: .
v_call: TRBV4-1
j_call: TRBJ2-1
d_call: .
cdr3_nt: TGCGCCAGCAGCCCCGACAGGTCGGCAGGTCTTTACAATGAGCAGTTCTTC
cdr3_aa: CASSPDRSAGLYNEQFF

clone_size: .
v_call: TRBV11-2
j_call: TRBJ2-2
d_call: .
cdr3_nt: TGTGCCAGCAGCTTAACCGGGGAGCTGTTTTTT
cdr3_aa: CASSLTGELFF

clone_size: .
v_call: TRBV18
j_call: TRBJ1-1
d_call: .
cdr3_nt: TGTGCCAGCTCACCACCGGCTCAAGGGTTAGACACTGAAGCTTTCTTT
cdr3_aa: CASSPPAQGLDTEAFF